The present entry profiles one T cell receptor (beta chain) with its context. This entry belongs to a study of T cells in Graves' hyperthyroidism and ophthalmopathy. Amplification targeted TCR beta CDR3 regions from RNA transcripts. The HTBI set primed first-round TCR CDR3 RT-PCR. A single record per CDR3 protein comes from TCRdb applying MiXCR to the multiplex PCR reads. In the table there are hundreds of thousands of distinct CDR3 sequences, 16% of which are singletons. Exclusion of patients followed from uncontrolled infection, other autoimmune disease, pregnancy or lactation. This TCR was recovered from a woman between 40 and 55 years old with Graves' ophthalmopathy. Sequencing was done on a sample of blood.

The CDR3 spells CASSLSPGTGQYF. The CDR3, as DNA: TGTGCCAGCAGTTTATCTCCCGGGACAGGGCAGTACTTC. The chain links TRBV27 to TRBJ2-7; 8 nucleotides align to TRBD1. The ends lost 0 bases at V and 9 bases at J; junction bases unmatched: 4. The CDR3 runs to 13 residues. Germline V CDR1 and CDR2: MNHEY, SMNVEV (reference sequence).